Given below is one T cell receptor (beta chain) in context. Assay: immunoSEQ multiplex PCR; the TCRdb copy retains only in-frame clones and omits some. The table records about 150,000 clones, 93% of them present only once. The entry originates in a study of control samples from healthy donors and cancer patients. J gave up 5 bases and V 9 bases, and 6 bases lay outside the gene matches. The CDR3 extends over 13 amino acids. From germline, CDR1 is SGHAT and CDR2 FQNNGV. The chain combines TRBV11-2 with TRBJ1-4; TRBD1 agrees at 7 bases. Sequencing used blood. This TCR was recovered from a man in his fifties or sixties in good health. The CDR3 here is CASGTDLNEKLFF. Written as DNA, the CDR3 is TGTGCCAGTGGGACAGACCTGAATGAAAAACTGTTTTTT.